The 19 T cell receptor beta chains below all came from one sample that was sequenced in a study of post-analysis software for immune sequencing data. Study-wide findings and caveats: A few TRBV segments (TRBV5-6, TRBV5-1 and TRBV20-1 among them) occurred more frequently in patients than in controls.

The authors incorporated unique molecular identifiers into the TCR beta cDNA libraries. MiXCR, applied by TCRdb to the PCR reads, yields one record per CDR3 protein. The sample lists about 820,000 distinct CDR3 sequences, about 50% occurring once. Their cognate antigens are unknown. Sequencing was carried out using blood. These receptors were taken from a girl between 5 and 17 years old with multiple sclerosis.

This clonotype was detected once. This chain uses TRBV7-2 with TRBJ2-1, with D perhaps TRBD2 (5 bases). The CDR3 sequence is 15 residues long. V was shortened by 7 bases and J by 3 bases, with 16 bases between the two germline ends. Per the germline V gene, CDR1 is SGHTA and CDR2 is FQGNSA. The CDR3, as DNA: TGTGCCAGCATCCATGTAAGGGAGAGCTACAATGAGCAGTTCTTC. The encoded protein is CASIHVRESYNEQFF.

The V gene is TRBV29-1, the J gene TRBJ1-1; no reliable D call. CDR3 length equals 13 residues. Germline loops: CDR1 SQVTM, CDR2 ANQGSEA. Deletions cut 4 bases from V and 0 bases from J, with 9 bases between. The CDR3 nucleotides read TGCAGCGTTGGCAGAAGTTTGAACACTGAAGCTTTCTTT. As protein: CSVGRSLNTEAFF.

The chain has TRBV6-2 or TRBV6-3 and TRBJ2-7; 12 positions match TRBD2. The CDR3 length is 18 residues. Losses at the gene ends were 0 bases for V and 2 bases for J; bases not matched to a gene: 8. Germline values: CDR1 MNHEY, CDR2 SVGEGT. CDR3 nucleotide sequence: TGTGCCAGCAGTTACTCGTTTGTACTAGCGGGGGGCACCTACGAGCAGTACTTC. This encodes CASSYSFVLAGGTYEQYF.

This clonotype has more than one count but fewer than ten. This chain connects TRBV5-1 to TRBJ1-2, with D perhaps TRBD1 (6 bases). V lost 3 bases and J lost 4, with 16 bases in between. CDR3 length: 15 amino acids. Germline CDR1 reads SGHRS; CDR2 reads YFSETQ. For the CDR3, the DNA is TGCGCCAGCAGCTCGACCCAGGGACACAGCTATGGCTACACCTTC. Translated, it gives CASSSTQGHSYGYTF.

This clonotype was seen a few times. The chain has TRBV18 and TRBJ1-5; no clear D. V was clipped by 2 bases and J by 3 bases, with 11 bases between them. The CDR3 runs to 15 residues. The germline CDR1 and CDR2 sequences are KGHSH and LQKENI. The CDR3 reads CASSPSGGNNQPQHF. The CDR3 coding sequence is TGTGCCAGCTCACCATCGGGCGGTAACAATCAGCCCCAGCATTTT.

The CDR3 coding sequence is TGCGCCAGCAGCTTGGGGCATGAGGGTGAGCAGTTCTTC. Encoded protein: CASSLGHEGEQFF. The rearrangement joins TRBV5-1 to TRBJ2-1; possible D gene TRBD2, 5 bases. V was cut by 0 bases and J by 9 bases, with 10 bases left in between. The CDR3 loop spans 13 amino acids. The germline gives CDR1 SGHRS, CDR2 YFSETQ.

The chain uses TRBV6-5 and TRBJ2-3, with 9 bases lining up with TRBD1. Germline values: CDR1 MNHEY, CDR2 SVGAGI. The CDR3 runs to 16 residues. Trimming took 8 bases from V and 5 from J; bases not matched to a gene: 14. This CDR3 reads CASERTGTGNVDTQYF. The CDR3 nucleotides read TGTGCCAGCGAGAGGACCGGGACAGGGAATGTAGATACGCAGTATTTT.

A remark on this clonotype: One junction end disagrees with the germline gene, perhaps due to a read error. V gene TRBV7-2 combines with J gene TRBJ2-1, with 7 bases aligning to TRBD2. The CDR3 spans 19 residues. Germline values: CDR1 SGHTA, CDR2 FQGNSA. The CDR3 sequence: CVSSLGGGGARVNYNEQFF. CDR3 coding DNA: TGTGTCAGCAGCTTAGGTGGCGGGGGTGCCCGGGTTAACTACAATGAGCAGTTCTTC.

V is TRBV20-1 and J is TRBJ2-2, with 7 nucleotides matching TRBD1. The V gene end was trimmed by 2 bases and the J gene end by 1 base; junction bases not matched to a gene: 1. CDR3 size: 14 residues. From germline, CDR1 is DFQATT and CDR2 SNEGSKA (reference sequence). CDR3 nucleotide sequence: TGCAGTGCTAGACGACAGGGGAACACCGGGGAGCTGTTTTTT. Translating gives CSARRQGNTGELFF.

The rearrangement uses TRBV3-1 and TRBJ2-7; D is undetermined. The germline V gene has CDR1 LGHDT and CDR2 YNNKEL (reference sequence). V lost 3 bases, J lost 1 base, and 10 bases lay in between. The CDR3 has 14 amino acids. CDR3 DNA: TGTGCCAGCAGCCAGGGAATCCCATCCTACGAGCAGTACTTC. This codes for CASSQGIPSYEQYF.

The rearrangement uses TRBV25-1 and TRBJ2-5; D gene uncertain. Trimming shortened V by 2 bases and J by 1 base, and 5 bases separated the two germline ends. Germline CDR1 reads MGHDK; CDR2 reads SYGVNS. The length of the CDR3 is 13 residues. The CDR3 DNA follows: TGTGCCAGCAGTGAAAACGGCCAAGAGACCCAGTACTTC. Translated, it gives CASSENGQETQYF.

In this sample, this clonotype turned up a few times. V usage is TRBV5-1 and J usage is TRBJ2-7, with TRBD1 matching over 8 bases. The CDR3 runs 16 residues. The ends lost 4 bases at V and 3 bases at J; junction bases unmatched: 12. Per germline, CDR1 SGHRS and CDR2 YFSETQ. CDR3 sequence (DNA): TGCGCCAGCAGCCCAGGACAGGGCAGGACCTACTACGAGCAGTACTTC. It is translated as CASSPGQGRTYYEQYF.

This chain joins TRBV7-3 and TRBJ2-1; the match to TRBD2 covers 9 bases. The CDR3 is 18 amino acids. CDR1 SGHTA and CDR2 FQGTGA come from the germline V gene. The V segment lost 4 bases and the J segment 4 bases; nucleotides outside the gene matches: 14. The CDR3: CASSWGVGSGGPYNEQFF. DNA of the CDR3: TGTGCCAGCAGCTGGGGGGTTGGTAGCGGGGGACCGTACAATGAGCAGTTCTTC.

This clonotype was seen a few times. Here the CDR3 reads CASNGGPSYEQYF. The CDR3 coding sequence is TGTGCCAGCAATGGGGGCCCTTCCTACGAGCAGTACTTC. This chain connects TRBV2 to TRBJ2-7, with D perhaps matching TRBD1 (6 bases). The CDR3 has 13 residues. The V gene lost 7 bases and the J gene lost 1 base, with 11 bases spanning the gap. CDR1 and CDR2 (germline): SNHLY, FYNNEI.

The rearrangement joins TRBV5-1 to TRBJ2-7; D is perhaps TRBD1 (6 bases). The germline CDR1 and CDR2 sequences are SGHRS and YFSETQ. V was shortened by 5 bases and J by 2 bases, with 14 bases between the two germline ends. The CDR3 contains 14 residues. The CDR3 bases are TGCGCCAGCAGACCGGACAGTGTAGCCTACGAGCAGTACTTC. Translating gives CASRPDSVAYEQYF.

The chain employs TRBV5-1 and TRBJ2-7; 8 positions agree with TRBD1. The J call could be wrong; TRBJ2-5 is a better fit for the DNA end. The CDR3 spans 15 residues. CDR1 SGHRS and CDR2 YFSETQ come from the germline V gene. DNA of the CDR3: TGCGCCAGCAGCTTGAGAAGACAGGGGAAAGAGACCCAGTACTTC. Translated, it gives CASSLRRQGKETQYF.

The chain employs TRBV20-1 and TRBJ2-3; 9 positions match TRBD2. This CDR3 region has 15 residues. The germline gives CDR1 DFQATT, CDR2 SNEGSKA (reference sequence). The V gene end was trimmed by 2 bases and the J gene end by 4 bases; junction bases not matched to a gene: 7. The DNA for the CDR3 is TGCAGTGCTAGACCCTTAGCGGGAGACCCAGATACGCAGTATTTT. This gives the protein CSARPLAGDPDTQYF.

The gene calls are TRBV10-3 and TRBJ2-7; the D gene is possibly TRBD2 (5 bases). Germline CDR1 and CDR2: ENHRY and SYGVKD. The CDR3 contains 15 residues. Trimming removed 1 base from V and 2 bases from J, with 12 bases in between. The CDR3 region has the DNA TGTGCCATCAGTGAGTATGAGGGAACGACCTACGAGCAGTACTTC. It specifies CAISEYEGTTYEQYF.

This clonotype was recorded many times. This rearrangement joins TRBV10-3 to TRBJ2-7; 7 bases map to TRBD1. V trimming: 2 bases; J trimming: 3 bases; junction bases outside the gene matches: 31. This CDR3 region has 23 residues. The V gene's germline CDR1 is ENHRY and CDR2 SYGVKD. CDR3 in amino acids: CAISESYAFAQGTAKYPGYEQYF. CDR3 in DNA: TGTGCCATCAGTGAGAGTTATGCCTTTGCGCAGGGGACAGCGAAATATCCTGGCTACGAGCAGTACTTC.